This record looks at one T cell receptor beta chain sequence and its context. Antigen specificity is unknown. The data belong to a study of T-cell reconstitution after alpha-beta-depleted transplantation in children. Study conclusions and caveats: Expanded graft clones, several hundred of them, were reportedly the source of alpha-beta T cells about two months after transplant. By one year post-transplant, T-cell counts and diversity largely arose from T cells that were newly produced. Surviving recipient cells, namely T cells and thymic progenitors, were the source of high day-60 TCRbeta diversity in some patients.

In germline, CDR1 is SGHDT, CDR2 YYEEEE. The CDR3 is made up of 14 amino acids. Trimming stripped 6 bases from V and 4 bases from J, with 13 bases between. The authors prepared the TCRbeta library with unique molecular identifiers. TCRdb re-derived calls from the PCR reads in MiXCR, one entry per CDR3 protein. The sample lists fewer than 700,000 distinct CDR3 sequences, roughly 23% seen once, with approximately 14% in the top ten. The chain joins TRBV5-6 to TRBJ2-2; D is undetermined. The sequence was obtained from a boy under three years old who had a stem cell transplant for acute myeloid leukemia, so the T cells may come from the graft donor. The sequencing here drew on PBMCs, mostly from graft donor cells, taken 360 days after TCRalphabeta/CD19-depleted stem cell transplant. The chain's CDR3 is CASTSWTATGELFF. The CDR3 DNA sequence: TGTGCCAGCACCTCCTGGACGGCCACCGGGGAGCTGTTTTTT. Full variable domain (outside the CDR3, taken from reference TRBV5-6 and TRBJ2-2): DAGVTQSPTHLIKTRGQQVTLRCSPKSGHDTVSWYQQALGQGPQFIFQYYEEEERQRGNFPDRFSGHQFPNYSSELNVNALLLGDSALYLCASTSWTATGELFFGEGSRLTVL.